Included here is one TCR beta chain sequence, with context. Its antigen target is currently unknown. No much larger clone is present one base from it, and per-base qualities are unavailable. The data were obtained in a study of control samples from healthy donors and cancer patients (dated by TCRdb to the early 2020s). Library preparation used the immunoSEQ multiplex PCR assay. This is the immuneACCESS table as TCRdb keeps it, with only in-frame sequences that have V and J called. A part of the clones is gone; compared with another copy, unresolved V genes explain less than half, and the rest is unexplained. This sample has some 22,000 clones in its table, and about 85% of those were observed once. The ten largest clones add up to about 23% of the sample. Sequenced: PBMCs. The TCR comes from a man aged 55 to 70 with colorectal cancer.

CDR3 protein: CASSQYSVVSGNTIYF. Read as DNA, the sequence is TGCGCCAGCAGCCAATACTCAGTGGTCTCTGGAAACACCATATATTTT. Recombination joined TRBV4-1 with TRBJ1-3, with the D gene uncertain. Taken from the germline V gene, the CDR1 and CDR2 loops are MGHRA and YSYEKL. V loses 2 bases, J loses 0 bases, and the germline ends lie 11 bases apart. The CDR3 runs 16 residues from the cysteine to the phenylalanine. Here the CDR3 DNA is all that survives: 48 bases in frame from base 1.